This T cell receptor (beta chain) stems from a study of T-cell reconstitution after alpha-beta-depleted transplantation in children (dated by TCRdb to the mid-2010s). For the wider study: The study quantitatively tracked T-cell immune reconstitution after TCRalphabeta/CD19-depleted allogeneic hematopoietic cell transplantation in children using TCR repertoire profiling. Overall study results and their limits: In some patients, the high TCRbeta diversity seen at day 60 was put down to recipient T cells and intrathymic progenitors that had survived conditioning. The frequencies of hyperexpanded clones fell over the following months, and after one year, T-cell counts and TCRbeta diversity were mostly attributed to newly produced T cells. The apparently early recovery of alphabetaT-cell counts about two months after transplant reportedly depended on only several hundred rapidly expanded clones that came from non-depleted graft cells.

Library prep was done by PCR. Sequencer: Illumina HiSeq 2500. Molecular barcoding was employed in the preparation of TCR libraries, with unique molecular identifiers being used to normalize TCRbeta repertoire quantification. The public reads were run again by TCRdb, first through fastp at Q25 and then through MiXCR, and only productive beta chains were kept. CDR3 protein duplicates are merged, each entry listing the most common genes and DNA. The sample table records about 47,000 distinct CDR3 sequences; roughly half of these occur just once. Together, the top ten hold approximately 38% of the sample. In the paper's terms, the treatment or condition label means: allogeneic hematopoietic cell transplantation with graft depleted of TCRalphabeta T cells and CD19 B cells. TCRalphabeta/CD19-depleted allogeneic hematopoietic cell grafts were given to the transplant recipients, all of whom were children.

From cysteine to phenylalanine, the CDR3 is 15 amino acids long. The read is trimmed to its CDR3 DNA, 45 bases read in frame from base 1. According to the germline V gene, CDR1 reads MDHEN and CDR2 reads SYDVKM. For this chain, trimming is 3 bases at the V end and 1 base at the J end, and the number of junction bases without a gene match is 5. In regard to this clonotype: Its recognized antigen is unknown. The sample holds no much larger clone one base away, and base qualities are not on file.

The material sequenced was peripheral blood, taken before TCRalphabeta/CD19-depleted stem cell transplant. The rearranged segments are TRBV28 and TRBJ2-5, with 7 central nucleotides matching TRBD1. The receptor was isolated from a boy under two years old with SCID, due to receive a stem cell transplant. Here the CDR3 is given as CASSLLTGAQETQYF. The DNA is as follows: TGTGCCAGCAGTTTGCTCACAGGGGCCCAAGAGACCCAGTACTTC. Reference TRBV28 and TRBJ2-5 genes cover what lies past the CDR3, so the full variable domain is DVKVTQSSRYLVKRTGEKVFLECVQDMDHENMFWYRQDPGLGLRLIYFSYDVKMKEKGDIPEGYSVSREKKERFSLILESASTNQTSMYLCASSLLTGAQETQYFGPGTRLLVL.